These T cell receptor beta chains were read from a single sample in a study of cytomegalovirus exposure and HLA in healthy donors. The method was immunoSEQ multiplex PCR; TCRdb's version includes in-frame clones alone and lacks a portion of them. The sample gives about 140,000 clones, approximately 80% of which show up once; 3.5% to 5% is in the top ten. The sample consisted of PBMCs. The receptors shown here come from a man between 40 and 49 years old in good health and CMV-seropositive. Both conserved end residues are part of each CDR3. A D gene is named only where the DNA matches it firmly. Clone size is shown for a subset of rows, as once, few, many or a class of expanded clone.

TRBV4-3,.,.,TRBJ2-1,CASSQDPTAYNEQFF,TGCGCCAGCAGCCAAGACCCGACAGCGTACAATGAGCAGTTCTTC
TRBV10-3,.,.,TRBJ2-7,CAISDRGDLAEQYF,TGTGCCATCAGTGACAGGGGGGACTTAGCCGAGCAGTACTTC
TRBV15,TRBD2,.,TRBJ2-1,CATSMGLAGSEQFF,TGTGCCACCAGCATGGGACTAGCGGGAAGTGAGCAGTTCTTC
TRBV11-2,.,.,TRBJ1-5,CASSLERGSNQPQHF,TGTGCCAGCAGCTTAGAGCGGGGTAGCAATCAGCCCCAGCATTTT
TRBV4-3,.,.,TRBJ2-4,CASSQRLNLAKNIQYF,TGCGCCAGCAGCCAACGACTGAATCTAGCCAAAAACATTCAGTACTTC
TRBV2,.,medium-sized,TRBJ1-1,CAIQVNTEAFF,TGTGCCATACAGGTGAACACTGAAGCTTTCTTT
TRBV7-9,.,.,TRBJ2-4,CASSPPMAKNIQYF,TGTGCCAGCAGCCCCCCAATGGCCAAAAACATTCAGTACTTC
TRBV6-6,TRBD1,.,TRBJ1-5,CASSPGTGGWQPQHF,TGTGCCAGCAGCCCGGGGACAGGGGGCTGGCAGCCCCAGCATTTT
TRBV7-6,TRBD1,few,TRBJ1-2,CASSPGGGYGYTF,TGTGCCAGCAGCCCAGGGGGCGGGTATGGCTACACCTTC
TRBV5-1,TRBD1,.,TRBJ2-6,CASRRGTGITSGANVLTF,TGCGCCAGCAGGAGAGGGACAGGGATTACCTCTGGGGCCAACGTCCTGACTTTC
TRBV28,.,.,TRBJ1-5,CASSLAQGYVQPQHF,TGTGCCAGCAGTTTAGCACAGGGTTATGTCCAGCCCCAGCATTTT
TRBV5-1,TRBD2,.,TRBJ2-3,CASSLGLAGVDTQYF,TGCGCCAGCAGCCTGGGACTAGCGGGAGTAGATACGCAGTATTTT
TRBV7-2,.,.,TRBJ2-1,CASSGRTAYNEQFF,TGTGCCAGCAGCGGGAGGACCGCTTACAATGAGCAGTTCTTC
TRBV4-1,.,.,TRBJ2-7,CASSQVGGLAVLRHF,.
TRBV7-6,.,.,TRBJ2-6,CASSPARTGANVLTF,TGTGCCAGCAGCCCAGCGAGAACTGGGGCCAACGTCCTGACTTTC
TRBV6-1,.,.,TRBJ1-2,CASSEGTGGYYGYTF,TGTGCCAGCAGTGAAGGGACGGGAGGGTACTATGGCTACACCTTC
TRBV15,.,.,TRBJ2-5,CATSRDPGVEETQYF,TGTGCCACCAGCAGAGATCCGGGGGTGGAAGAGACCCAGTACTTC
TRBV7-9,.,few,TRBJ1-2,CASSFVGGYGYTF,TGTGCCAGCAGCTTTGTGGGGGGCTATGGCTACACCTTC
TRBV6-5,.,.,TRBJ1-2,CASSAGGFRYYGYTF,TGTGCCAGCAGTGCTGGGGGGTTTCGGTACTATGGCTACACCTTC
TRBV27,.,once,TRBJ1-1,CASSRTPPRGTEAFF,TGTGCCAGCAGTCGGACACCTCCTAGGGGCACTGAAGCTTTCTTT
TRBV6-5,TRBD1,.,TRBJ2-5,CASSYSTGQETQYF,TGTGCCAGCAGTTACTCGACAGGGCAGGAGACCCAGTACTTC
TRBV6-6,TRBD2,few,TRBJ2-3,CASRGTSGRGTDTQYF,TGTGCCAGCAGAGGGACTAGCGGGAGGGGCACAGATACGCAGTATTTT
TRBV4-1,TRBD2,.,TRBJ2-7,CASSQEGLAAYEQYF,TGCGCCAGCAGCCAAGAGGGACTAGCGGCCTACGAGCAGTACTTC
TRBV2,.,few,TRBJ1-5,CASSEAGLKQPQHF,TGTGCCAGCAGTGAAGCGGGCCTGAAACAGCCCCAGCATTTT
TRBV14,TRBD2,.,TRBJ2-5,CASKSSGRGFETQYF,TGTGCCAGCAAATCATCCGGGAGGGGTTTTGAGACCCAGTACTTC
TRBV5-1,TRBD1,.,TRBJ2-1,CASSLTGQGLNEQFF,TGCGCCAGCAGCTTAACGGGACAGGGATTGAATGAGCAGTTCTTC
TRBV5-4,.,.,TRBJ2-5,CASSLRGGETQYF,TGTGCCAGCAGCTTGAGAGGAGGCGAGACCCAGTACTTC
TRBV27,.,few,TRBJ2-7,CASSFKGAYEQYF,TGTGCCAGCAGTTTTAAGGGGGCCTACGAGCAGTACTTC
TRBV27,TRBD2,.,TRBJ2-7,CASSLTASGTYEQYF,TGTGCCAGCAGTTTAACGGCTAGCGGTACCTACGAGCAGTACTTC
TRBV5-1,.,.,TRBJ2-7,CASLSSGGTGEQYF,TGCGCCAGCCTATCGTCCGGGGGTACCGGCGAGCAGTACTTC
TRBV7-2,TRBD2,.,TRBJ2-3,CASRSTGTSGTDTQYF,TGTGCCAGCAGATCAACCGGGACTAGCGGCACAGATACGCAGTATTTT
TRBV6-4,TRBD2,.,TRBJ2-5,CAILRGLAVQETQYF,TGTGCCATCTTAAGGGGACTAGCTGTTCAAGAGACCCAGTACTTC
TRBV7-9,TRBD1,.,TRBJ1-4,CASSSSSERDREKLFF,TGTGCCAGCAGCTCCTCATCCGAAAGGGACAGAGAAAAACTGTTTTTT
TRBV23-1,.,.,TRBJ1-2,CASSQDLDRTANYGYTF,TGCGCCAGCAGTCAAGATCTTGACAGGACTGCTAACTATGGCTACACCTTC
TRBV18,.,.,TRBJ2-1,CASSKAPTNNEQFF,TGTGCCAGCTCCAAAGCACCCACCAACAATGAGCAGTTCTTC
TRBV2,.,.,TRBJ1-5,CASSVVGEGNQPQHF,TGTGCCAGCAGTGTTGTGGGCGAAGGCAATCAGCCCCAGCATTTT
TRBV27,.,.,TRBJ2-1,CASSSIRQASDEQFF,TGTGCCAGCAGTTCAATCAGACAGGCCTCGGATGAGCAGTTCTTC
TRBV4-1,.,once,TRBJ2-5,CASSQGLRVETQYF,TGCGCCAGCAGCCAGGGGTTGAGGGTGGAGACCCAGTACTTC
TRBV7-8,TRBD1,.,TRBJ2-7,CASSQWPQTGNEQYF,TGTGCCAGCAGCCAATGGCCTCAGACAGGGAACGAGCAGTACTTC
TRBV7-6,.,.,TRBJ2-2,CAIPTTGPNTGELLF,TGTGCCATCCCCACCACGGGCCCGAACACCGGGGAGCTGCTTTTT
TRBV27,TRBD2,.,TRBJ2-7,CASSLTPGLAVYEQYF,TGTGCCAGCAGTTTGACCCCGGGACTAGCTGTCTACGAGCAGTACTTC
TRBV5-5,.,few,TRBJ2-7,CASSLVDTIYEQYF,TGTGCCAGCAGCTTGGTCGACACAATCTACGAGCAGTACTTC
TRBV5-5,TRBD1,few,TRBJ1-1,CASSRGQGRWTEAFF,TGTGCCAGCAGCCGCGGACAGGGGCGATGGACTGAAGCTTTCTTT
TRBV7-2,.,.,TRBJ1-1,CASSQQVLNTEAFF,TGTGCCAGCAGCCAACAGGTCTTGAACACTGAAGCTTTCTTT
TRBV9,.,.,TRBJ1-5,CASSVSGSGNQPQHF,TGTGCCAGCAGCGTTTCCGGGTCGGGCAATCAGCCCCAGCATTTT
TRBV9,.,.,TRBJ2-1,CASSAAYNEQFF,TGTGCCAGCAGCGCTGCCTACAATGAGCAGTTCTTC
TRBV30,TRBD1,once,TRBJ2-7,CAWRRDRGPYEQYF,TGTGCCTGGAGGCGGGACAGGGGCCCCTACGAGCAGTACTTC
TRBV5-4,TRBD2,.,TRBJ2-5,CASSPGGPQGDRVKTQYF,TGTGCCAGCAGCCCGGGGGGTCCCCAGGGTGACAGAGTGAAGACCCAGTACTTC
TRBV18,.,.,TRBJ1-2,CASSPPGGVPDYGYTF,TGTGCCAGCTCACCACCGGGCGGGGTCCCGGATTATGGCTACACCTTC
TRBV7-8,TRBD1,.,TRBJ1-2,CASSVSGTVYGYTF,TGTGCCAGCAGCGTCTCCGGGACAGTCTATGGCTACACCTTC
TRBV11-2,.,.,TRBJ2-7,CASSFSLLAEQYF,TGTGCCAGCAGCTTTTCCTTACTCGCCGAGCAGTACTTC
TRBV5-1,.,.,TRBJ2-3,CASGPYKSTDTQYF,TGCGCCAGCGGGCCGTATAAGAGCACAGATACGCAGTATTTT
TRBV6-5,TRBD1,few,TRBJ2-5,CASRLRGPGVETQYF,TGTGCCAGCAGGCTCAGGGGGCCAGGGGTGGAGACCCAGTACTTC
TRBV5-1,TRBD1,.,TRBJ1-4,CASSAPDRDQEKLFF,TGCGCCAGCAGTGCGCCGGACAGGGATCAGGAAAAACTGTTTTTT
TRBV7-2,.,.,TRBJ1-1,CASSLDGYSAFF,TGTGCCAGCAGCTTAGACGGTTATAGTGCTTTCTTT
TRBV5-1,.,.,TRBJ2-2,CASSPGLANTGELFF,TGCGCCAGCAGCCCTGGACTGGCAAACACCGGGGAGCTGTTTTTT
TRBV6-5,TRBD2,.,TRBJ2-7,CASSRTSGSFDEQYF,TGTGCCAGCAGCCGGACTAGCGGGAGTTTCGACGAGCAGTACTTC
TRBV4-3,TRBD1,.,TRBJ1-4,CASSQELGDRGGEKLFF,TGCGCCAGCAGCCAAGAATTGGGGGACAGGGGAGGTGAAAAACTGTTTTTT